The sequence of this T cell receptor beta chain was determined in a study of blood T cell repertoires in COVID-19. Germline V gives CDR1 SQVTM, CDR2 ANQGSEA. The CDR3 sequence is 12 residues long. Data came from immunoSEQ multiplex PCR; TCRdb stores just in-frame clones and leaves some out. Among 150,000 to 200,000 clones listed, roughly 85% were seen once. The TCR comes from a man aged 50 or older with active or convalescent COVID-19. V gene TRBV29-1 combines with J gene TRBJ1-2; perhaps TRBD1 as D (6 bases). The sequencing input was peripheral blood. The CDR3 sequence is CSLQQGVYGYTF. The DNA for the CDR3 is TGCAGTCTACAACAGGGAGTTTATGGCTACACCTTC.